These 14 T cell receptor beta chains came from one sample sequenced in a study of vaccination and CD4 T cells after COVID-19. Their recognized antigens are unknown. Cultured CD4+ T-cell DNA underwent Oncomine TCR Beta short-read sequencing. TCRdb processed the PCR reads anew with MiXCR; each CDR3 protein has one entry. Here the sample spans some 10,000 distinct CDR3 sequences, roughly 50% being singletons. Regarding treatment: approximately 10-day PBMC culture with coronavirus spike peptide pools or control peptides (ViraFEST assay). Input material: CD4+ T cells from blood, cultured in vitro. The receptors derive from a human donor who had recovered from COVID-19.

In DNA form, the CDR3 reads TGTGCCAGCAGTGGAGACAAGGATGAAAAACTGTTTTTT. As protein: CASSGDKDEKLFF. The genes are TRBV6-1 and TRBJ1-4, with D unclear. Germline CDR1 reads MNHNS; CDR2 reads SASEGT. The CDR3 is made up of 13 amino acids. The germline V and J ends were trimmed by 4 bases and 6 bases, with 9 bases remaining between them.

There are a few counts of this clonotype. V is TRBV6-5 and J is TRBJ1-2; no clear D gene. Per the germline V gene, CDR1 is MNHEY and CDR2 is SVGAGI. The V gene lost 0 bases and the J gene lost 2 bases, with 7 bases spanning the gap. The CDR3 has 14 residues. The CDR3, as DNA: TGTGCCAGCAGTTACTCGGTCTTAAACTATGGCTACACCTTC. Its translation is CASSYSVLNYGYTF.

This clonotype was seen only a few times. This chain uses TRBV6-4 with TRBJ1-2; 7 nucleotides match TRBD1. Germline CDR1 and CDR2: MRHNA and SNTAGT. The CDR3 runs 15 residues. V trimming: 3 bases; J trimming: 2 bases; junction bases outside the gene matches: 6. The CDR3 region has the DNA TGTGCCAGCAGTGAGGAAGGGGGCTCAAACTATGGCTACACCTTC. The encoded protein is CASSEEGGSNYGYTF.

The chain joins TRBV6-1 to TRBJ2-7; TRBD1 matches at 8 bases. Germline CDR1 MNHNS, CDR2 SASEGT. The length of the CDR3 is 15 residues. V was pared by 5 bases and J by 4 bases, with 10 bases of the junction left unmatched. The CDR3 sequence: CASSPQTGEKYEQYF. CDR3 in DNA: TGTGCCAGCAGTCCTCAGACAGGGGAGAAATACGAGCAGTACTTC.

This chain connects TRBV11-2 to TRBJ2-7, with 9 nucleotides matching TRBD2. V shed 7 bases and J 5 bases; nucleotides not matched to a gene: 12. CDR3 size: 15 residues. Per germline, CDR1 SGHAT and CDR2 FQNNGV. CDR3 protein: CASNPAGLAGHEQYF. CDR3 nucleotide sequence: TGTGCCAGCAACCCAGCGGGGCTAGCGGGACACGAGCAGTACTTC.

This chain uses TRBV2 with TRBJ1-2, with 9 bases matching TRBD1. This CDR3 comprises 14 residues. Looked up from germline, CDR1 is SNHLY and CDR2 is FYNNEI. J lost 9 bases, V lost 3 bases, and 8 bases had no gene match. The CDR3 reads CASSEGQGWYSYTF. CDR3 DNA: TGTGCCAGCAGTGAGGGACAGGGATGGTATAGCTACACCTTC. The variable domain in full, with the rest retrieved from reference TRBV2 and TRBJ1-2, is EPEVTQTPSHQVTQMGQEVILRCVPISNHLYFYWYRQILGQKVEFLVSFYNNEISEKSEIFDDQFSVERPDGSNFTLKIRSTKLEDSAMYFCASSEGQGWYSYTFGSGTRLTVV.

The V gene is TRBV6-2 or TRBV6-3, the J gene TRBJ2-2; 7 bases are a match to TRBD1. This CDR3 has 14 residues. Germline V gene lookup returns CDR1 MNHEY and CDR2 SVGEGT. Germline trimming cut 7 bases from V and 2 bases from J; bases unmatched to any gene: 4. The chain's CDR3 is CASKGQINTGELFF. CDR3 bases: TGTGCCAGCAAGGGACAGATAAACACCGGGGAGCTGTTTTTT.

The chain has TRBV11-3 and TRBJ1-1, with D perhaps matching TRBD1 (5 bases). V was trimmed by 0 bases and J by 5 bases, leaving 10 bases between them. CDR1 is SGHNT, CDR2 YENEEA, per germline. CDR3 length: 14 residues. CDR3 protein: CASSLDRKGTEAFF. The CDR3 nucleotides read TGTGCCAGCAGCTTAGACCGTAAGGGGACTGAAGCTTTCTTT.

The chain has TRBV25-1 and TRBJ2-3, with unresolved D. Germline CDR1 reads MGHDK; CDR2 reads SYGVNS. Between the trimmed V and J ends, which lost 6 bases and 5 bases, there was a span of 9 bases. The CDR3 runs to 12 residues. The CDR3 is CASRLSGDTQYF. The CDR3 DNA sequence: TGTGCCAGCAGGCTGTCCGGAGATACGCAGTATTTT.

The chain joins TRBV28 to TRBJ2-7; 12 nucleotides agree with TRBD2. CDR3 length: 16 amino acids. V shed 6 bases and J 5 bases; nucleotides not matched to a gene: 11. Germline V lookup: CDR1 MDHEN, CDR2 SYDVKM. CDR3 in amino acids: CASSPGPSGGADEQYF. The CDR3 DNA is TGTGCCAGCAGCCCCGGGCCTAGCGGGGGGGCCGACGAGCAGTACTTC.

The rearrangement links TRBV21-1 to TRBJ2-5; TRBD2 reflects the table's D call only, with no check against the DNA. TRBV21-1 is a listed pseudogene. The CDR3 length is 13 residues. The CDR3: CARPGLSQETQYF. The CDR3 bases are TGTGCCAGACCGGGACTATCTCAAGAGACCCAGTACTTC.

J is TRBJ2-3 and V is TRBV19, with 11 bases aligning to TRBD2. Per the germline V gene, CDR1 is LNHDA and CDR2 is SQIVND (reference sequence). The CDR3 loop spans 16 amino acids. J gave up 5 bases and V 4 bases, and 8 bases lay outside the gene matches. As DNA, the CDR3 is TGTGCCAGTAGTACCCAATTAGCGGGGGGGCAAGATACGCAGTATTTT. Its protein is CASSTQLAGGQDTQYF.

For this clonotype: A junction boundary mismatches the germline segment, possibly from a read error. V is TRBV7-7 and J is TRBJ2-5; D unresolved. Germline V gene sequence: CDR1 SSHAT, CDR2 FNYEAQ (reference sequence). The CDR3 sequence is 13 residues long. CDR3 nucleotide sequence: TGTGCTAGCAGCTTAGACTCGCTAGGAGCCCAGTACTTC. Protein: CASSLDSLGAQYF.

V and J are TRBV5-8 and TRBJ1-2, with D uncertain. Deletions cut 2 bases from V and 7 bases from J, with 12 bases between. The CDR3 is 13 amino acids. Germline V gene data show CDR1 as SGHTS and CDR2 as YDEGEE. The CDR3 spells CASSFSRAGGYTF. CDR3 DNA sequence: TGTGCCAGCAGCTTTTCGAGGGCAGGTGGCTACACCTTC.